Presented here are 14 T cell receptor beta chains from one specimen sequenced in a study of human T cells and chemical hapten exposure. TCRdb reprocessed the RACE reads via MiXCR and lists one record per CDR3 protein. The sample carries some 90,000 distinct CDR3 sequences, roughly 10% recorded once. Stated time point: patch test 3, about 24 weeks after DPC sensitization. Stated treatment: therapeutic diphenylcyclopropenone sensitization with weekly scalp DPC. The sequences come from whole blood, collected in connection with sensitization to the hapten diphenylcyclopropenone (DPC). These receptors were collected from a woman aged 25 to 39 with alopecia areata. Some clones in this sample may be carry-over from other donors' samples.

This chain links TRBV7-2 with TRBJ2-7; D uncertain. Germline values: CDR1 SGHTA, CDR2 FQGNSA. V was cut by 5 bases and J by 4 bases, with 9 bases left in between. This CDR3 spans 12 amino acids. The CDR3 sequence is CASSRSLYEQYF. CDR3 in DNA: TGTGCCAGCAGCCGGAGCTTGTACGAGCAGTACTTC.

This clonotype was detected ten times or more. The J gene is TRBJ2-7, the V gene TRBV19; maybe TRBD1 (5 bases). V was trimmed by 5 bases and J by 2 bases, leaving 13 bases between them. CDR1 LNHDA and CDR2 SQIVND come from the germline V gene (reference sequence). The CDR3 contains 14 residues. The CDR3 nucleotides read TGTGCCAGTAGTCCTCACGACAGTACCTACGAGCAGTACTTC. Residues: CASSPHDSTYEQYF.

The rearrangement links TRBV6-1 to TRBJ2-7, with D tentatively TRBD2 (6 bases). The CDR3 consists of 13 residues. Trimming stripped 6 bases from V and 3 bases from J, with 12 bases between. Germline V gene lookup returns CDR1 MNHNS and CDR2 SASEGT. The CDR3 nucleotides are TGTGCCAGCAGACCCCCCGGGGGCTACGAGCAGTACGTC. Amino acids: CASRPPGGYEQYV.

This clonotype was counted between two and nine times. V usage is TRBV4-1 and J usage is TRBJ1-4; D is perhaps TRBD1 (5 bases). Germline V gene lookup returns CDR1 MGHRA and CDR2 YSYEKL. The CDR3 loop spans 16 amino acids. V dropped 6 bases and J dropped 5 bases, with 19 bases sitting between them. CDR3 in amino acids: CASSPPSGRRNEKLFF. In DNA, the CDR3 is TGCGCCAGCAGTCCCCCGTCGGGACGGAGGAATGAAAAACTGTTTTTT.

The chain couples TRBV6-2 or TRBV6-3 to TRBJ1-5; TRBD1 might be the D (5 bases). Germline V gene sequence: CDR1 MNHEY, CDR2 SVGEGT. This CDR3 has 15 residues. With 7 bases removed from V and 6 bases from J, the gap between germline ends came to 19 bases. CDR3: CASTKTGGHGQPQHF. CDR3 bases: TGTGCCAGCACTAAAACGGGGGGTCACGGTCAGCCCCAGCATTTT.

This clonotype has at least ten counts. The chain combines TRBV6-5 with TRBJ1-1, with TRBD1 as a possible D gene (5 bases). The CDR3 runs 14 residues. Germline lookup yields CDR1 MNHEY and CDR2 SVGAGI. V gave up 7 bases and J gave up 4 bases, with 16 bases separating them. The CDR3 loop is CASNPGPGFTEAFF. As DNA, the CDR3 is TGTGCCAGCAACCCAGGGCCAGGTTTCACTGAAGCTTTCTTT.

This clonotype has a handful of counts. This chain joins TRBV30 and TRBJ1-2, with D perhaps matching TRBD1 (5 bases). The CDR3 covers 19 residues. Germline CDR1 GTSNPN, CDR2 SVGIG (reference sequence). V gave up 3 bases and J gave up 8 bases, with 34 bases separating them. Written as DNA, the CDR3 is TGTGCCTGGAGCGGCCATAGTGGTTTGGGGGTCGCTTTTGTCCAGGGCTACACCTTC. Residues: CAWSGHSGLGVAFVQGYTF. Using reference TRBV30 and TRBJ1-2 for the parts outside the CDR3, the full variable domain is SQTIHQWPATLVQPVGSPLSLECTVEGTSNPNLYWYRQAAGRGLQLLFYSVGIGQISSEVPQNLSASRPQDRQFILSSKKLLLSDSGFYLCAWSGHSGLGVAFVQGYTFGSGTRLTVV.

This clonotype has a handful of counts. This CDR3 is CASSPGPATGELFF. The CDR3 DNA is TGTGCCAGCTCACCGGGTCCAGCGACCGGGGAGCTGTTTTTT. The chain carries TRBV18 and TRBJ2-2; D call uncertain. This CDR3 contains 14 residues. The V gene lost 3 bases and the J gene lost 5 bases, with 10 bases spanning the gap. Germline V gene lookup returns CDR1 KGHSH and CDR2 LQKENI.

The table lists this clonotype with many counts. V and J are TRBV7-8 and TRBJ1-1; 10 positions agree with TRBD1. This CDR3 region has 13 residues. The V and J ends lost 5 bases and 10 bases, in that order; junction bases with no gene match: 7. Germline assignment: CDR1 SGHVS and CDR2 FQNEAQ. DNA for the CDR3: TGTGCCAGCAGCGCAGACAGGGGGCTTGGAGCTTTCTTT. Protein product: CASSADRGLGAFF.

The chain uses TRBV24-1 and TRBJ1-2; 7 nucleotides align to TRBD1. The CDR3 runs to 17 residues. J gave up 5 bases and V 4 bases, and 15 bases lay outside the gene matches. Germline V gene sequence: CDR1 KGHDR, CDR2 SFDVKD. CDR3 amino acids: CATSDQSSPTGRYGYTF. DNA of the CDR3: TGTGCCACCAGTGACCAATCCTCACCGACAGGGAGATATGGCTACACCTTC.

This sequence joins TRBV10-3 and TRBJ2-1; 9 bases match TRBD1. With 6 bases clipped from V and 8 bases from J, the junction kept 8 bases outside the gene matches. The CDR3 contains 14 residues. CDR1 and CDR2 from the germline V gene are ENHRY and SYGVKD. CDR3 sequence reads: CAISAGTGIDEQFF. CDR3 in DNA: TGTGCCATCAGCGCCGGGACAGGGATAGATGAGCAGTTCTTC.

This clonotype was counted many times. The gene calls are TRBV6-6 and TRBJ2-5; 7 nucleotides line up with TRBD2. The CDR3 totals 16 residues. Losses at the gene ends were 2 bases for V and 2 bases for J; bases not matched to a gene: 8. Germline CDR1 and CDR2: MNHNY and SVGAGI (reference sequence). The CDR3 coding sequence is TGTGCCAGCAGTTACCCCCGGGGGAGGGATCAAGAGACCCAGTACTTC. Encoded protein: CASSYPRGRDQETQYF.

The chain's CDR3 is CASSLAGAFYGYTF. CDR3 coding DNA: TGTGCCAGCAGCTTAGCAGGGGCTTTTTATGGCTACACCTTC. The J gene is TRBJ1-2, the V gene TRBV7-9, with D possibly matching TRBD1 (5 bases). The CDR3 covers 14 residues. Germline V CDR1 and CDR2: SEHNR, FQNEAQ (reference sequence). V was trimmed by 0 bases and J by 5 bases, leaving 10 bases between them.

This clonotype has at least ten counts. The V call is TRBV29-1, the J call TRBJ1-5; D is possibly TRBD1 (5 bases). CDR1 and CDR2 from the germline V gene are SQVTM and ANQGSEA. V was shortened by 2 bases and J by 4 bases, with 9 bases between the two germline ends. The CDR3 contains 13 residues. The chain's CDR3 is CSVEQGDNQPQHF. Here the CDR3 DNA reads TGCAGCGTTGAACAGGGTGATAATCAGCCCCAGCATTTT.